The clone carrying this T cell receptor (beta chain) was counted only a few times. The V end lost 7 bases, the J end lost 4 bases, and 17 bases lay between the germline ends. The CDR3 consists of 15 residues. Germline V gives CDR1 LNHDA, CDR2 SQIVND (reference sequence). Time point defined: newly diagnosed GD, antithyroid drugs for less than 3 months. RNA from PBMCs was the source of the TCR library. The data stem from a study of regulatory T cells in long-lasting Graves disease. Arm-PCR of CDR3 regions with iRepertoire HTBI primers generated TCR beta libraries. TCRdb used MiXCR to reprocess the multiplex PCR reads, holding one entry per CDR3 protein. The sample contains around 360,000 distinct CDR3 sequences, around 15% of which appear only once. This same sample was also taken into another study, of T cells in Graves' hyperthyroidism and ophthalmopathy.

The source is a woman younger than 30 with Graves disease. V is TRBV19 and J is TRBJ1-5; D remains unclear. Specimen: peripheral blood mononuclear cells (PBMCs), collected at new diagnosis, from a patient treated with antithyroid drugs. This CDR3 is CASTSAVRPNQPQHF. Here the CDR3 DNA reads TGTGCCAGTACCTCGGCTGTAAGGCCTAATCAGCCCCAGCATTTT.